The entry below describes one T cell receptor (beta chain). The record originates from a study of blood T cell repertoires in COVID-19. As handled by the study authors: For nucleated cells, counts were estimated from reference gene primer amplification. Clones were read by immunoSEQ multiplex PCR, and TCRdb kept only the in-frame ones, dropping some. Clonal size and the V and J genes are those of that table, whereas D and trimming came from the DNA. The sample records around 330,000 clones, 70% to 90% being singletons. The germline gives CDR1 GTSNPN, CDR2 SVGIG (reference sequence). V lost 5 bases and J lost 2; bases outside the gene matches: 10. CDR3 length: 15 amino acids.

This chain links TRBV30 with TRBJ1-1, with 8 positions matching TRBD1. Material: peripheral blood. The clonotype was recovered from a woman in her 50s with active or convalescent COVID-19. CDR3: CAWGRRDRTNTEAFF. The CDR3 nucleotides read TGTGCCTGGGGTCGCCGGGACAGGACTAACACTGAAGCTTTCTTT.